The 6 T cell receptor beta chains given below trace back to one sample, sequenced in a study of T cell repertoires in cytomegalovirus infection. One entry per CDR3 protein, called by TCRdb with MiXCR from the reads. Among some 220,000 distinct CDR3 sequences listed, 10% to 15% were seen once. The sample taken for sequencing was PBMCs. These receptors were taken from a human donor in good health (CMV status not recorded). Some clones in this sample may be carry-over from other donors' samples.

This clonotype was observed at least ten times. The chain employs TRBV5-6 and TRBJ2-3, with TRBD2 matching over 10 bases. Germline assignment: CDR1 SGHDT and CDR2 YYEEEE. CDR3 length equals 14 residues. Trimming at V came to 6 bases and at J to 4 bases, leaving 5 bases not matched to a gene. This CDR3 reads CASKRTSGADTQYF. CDR3 bases: TGTGCCAGCAAGCGGACTAGCGGAGCAGATACGCAGTATTTT.

The table lists this clonotype with many counts. This chain connects TRBV19 to TRBJ2-6, with D maybe TRBD1 (6 bases). Trimming pared 4 bases from V and 3 bases from J, leaving 10 bases between. Germline loops: CDR1 LNHDA, CDR2 SQIVND (reference sequence). This CDR3 contains 15 residues. The CDR3 DNA sequence: TGTGCCAGTAGTACAAACAGGGATGGGGCCAACGTCCTGACTTTC. Protein sequence: CASSTNRDGANVLTF.

The sample holds a few counts of this clonotype. The CDR3 here is CSVEIAGDSPLHF. DNA for the CDR3: TGCAGCGTTGAAATAGCGGGGGATTCACCCCTCCACTTT. The V gene is TRBV29-1, the J gene TRBJ1-6, with TRBD1 as a possible D gene (5 bases). Germline V lookup: CDR1 SQVTM, CDR2 ANQGSEA. The CDR3 runs to 13 residues. Trimming cost V 2 bases and J 8 bases, with 10 bases left between them.

The sample holds many counts of this clonotype. This chain links TRBV7-2 with TRBJ1-1, with D perhaps TRBD1 (5 bases). In germline, CDR1 is SGHTA, CDR2 FQGNSA. This CDR3 contains 16 residues. V lost 4 bases and J lost 2, with 17 bases in between. In nucleotides, the CDR3 is TGTGCCAGCAGCTCGCAACCCTCGGGGGTAAACACTGAAGCTTTCTTT. Its protein product is CASSSQPSGVNTEAFF.

The chain uses TRBV5-1 and TRBJ2-1; TRBD2 matches 12 bases. Germline lookup yields CDR1 SGHRS and CDR2 YFSETQ. J gave up 6 bases and V 2 bases, and 6 bases lay outside the gene matches. The CDR3 covers 16 residues. Written as DNA, the CDR3 is TGCGCCAGCAGCTTTGGACTAGCGGGAAGAGGCAATGAGCAGTTCTTC. Translated: CASSFGLAGRGNEQFF.

This clonotype came up many times. V and J are TRBV19 and TRBJ1-2; D perhaps matches TRBD1 (5 bases). The germline V gene has CDR1 LNHDA and CDR2 SQIVND (reference sequence). This CDR3 is built from 13 residues. The V end lost 3 bases, the J end lost 7 bases, and 12 bases lay between the germline ends. The CDR3 loop reads CASSIPQGGGYTF. Here the CDR3 DNA reads TGTGCCAGTAGTATTCCGCAGGGAGGTGGCTACACCTTC.